The rows below give T cell receptor beta chains drawn from one sample of a study of CD8 T cells in ankylosing spondylitis. Via MiXCR, TCRdb re-called the 5' RACE reads, giving one row per CDR3 protein. Of a few hundred thousand distinct CDR3 sequences in the sample, under 25% are singletons; the top ten hold 16%. Sequenced input: blood, either unsorted or a sorted T cell fraction (not recorded which). The receptor source for this set is a male donor with ankylosing spondylitis. CDR3s include the opening cysteine and the closing phenylalanine or tryptophan. The D gene is left open where the match is weak. Clone size is shown for a subset of rows, as once, few, many or a class of expanded clone.

D: TRBD1; length: 17; J: TRBJ2-7; size: many; V: TRBV29-1; CDR3: CSVRGGGNRGVRGEQYF; DNA: TGCAGCGTCAGGGGTGGGGGAAACAGGGGGGTTCGAGGCGAGCAGTACTTC
D: .; length: 16; J: TRBJ1-4; size: .; V: TRBV28; CDR3: CASSRAGTPGNEKLFF; DNA: TGTGCCAGCAGTCGAGCCGGGACCCCGGGGAATGAAAAACTGTTTTTT
D: TRBD2; length: 14; J: TRBJ2-1; size: few; V: TRBV28; CDR3: CASRPGLANNEQFF; DNA: TGTGCCAGCAGACCGGGACTAGCGAACAATGAGCAGTTCTTC
D: .; length: 14; J: TRBJ2-7; size: many; V: TRBV18; CDR3: CASSPATGSYEQYF; DNA: TGTGCCAGCTCACCAGCCACAGGGAGCTACGAGCAGTACTTC
D: TRBD2; length: 14; J: TRBJ2-7; size: few; V: TRBV20-1; CDR3: CSARELSGRDEQYF; DNA: TGCAGTGCTAGAGAACTTAGCGGGAGGGACGAGCAGTACTTC
D: .; length: 13; J: TRBJ2-7; size: .; V: TRBV5-1; CDR3: CASSLGWTYEQYF; DNA: TGCGCCAGCAGCTTGGGTTGGACCTACGAGCAGTACTTC
D: .; length: 16; J: TRBJ1-2; size: .; V: TRBV9; CDR3: CASSAVGFRSPYGYTF; DNA: TGTGCCAGCAGCGCCGTGGGGTTTCGATCCCCCTATGGCTACACCTTC
D: .; length: 15; J: TRBJ1-1; size: few; V: TRBV28; CDR3: CASSLGALWNTEAFF; DNA: TGTGCCAGCAGTTTAGGTGCGCTCTGGAACACTGAAGCTTTCTTT
D: .; length: 13; J: TRBJ2-3; size: few; V: TRBV29-1; CDR3: CSAVRDPSDTQYF; DNA: TGCAGCGCAGTCCGGGACCCATCCGATACGCAGTATTTT
D: TRBD2; length: 15; J: TRBJ2-7; size: .; V: TRBV2; CDR3: CASSVRAGAVSEQYF; DNA: TGTGCCAGCAGTGTGAGGGCGGGAGCAGTGAGCGAGCAGTACTTC
D: .; length: 11; J: TRBJ2-7; size: .; V: TRBV20-1; CDR3: CSARDPREQYF; DNA: TGCAGTGCTAGAGACCCTAGGGAGCAGTACTTC
D: TRBD1; length: 16; J: TRBJ2-5; size: .; V: TRBV28; CDR3: CASSTPQGTYQETQYF; DNA: TGTGCCAGCAGTACCCCACAGGGGACGTACCAAGAGACCCAGTACTTC
D: .; length: 15; J: TRBJ1-1; size: few; V: TRBV9; CDR3: CASSVGGRGDTEAFF; DNA: TGTGCCAGCAGCGTAGGTGGTAGGGGAGACACTGAAGCTTTCTTT
D: .; length: 14; J: TRBJ1-5; size: .; V: TRBV24-1; CDR3: CAPISGFLYQPQHF; DNA: TGTGCCCCCATTTCGGGGTTTTTGTATCAGCCCCAGCATTTT
D: .; length: 14; J: TRBJ2-3; size: .; V: TRBV5-1; CDR3: CASSLEPNTDTQYF; DNA: TGCGCCAGCAGCTTGGAGCCGAACACAGATACGCAGTATTTT
D: .; length: 14; J: TRBJ1-1; size: .; V: TRBV7-9; CDR3: CASSSPSYNTEAFF; DNA: TGTGCCAGCAGCTCCCCGTCCTATAACACTGAAGCTTTCTTT
D: .; length: 14; J: TRBJ2-2; size: .; V: TRBV7-9; CDR3: CASSLSGITGELFF; DNA: TGTGCCAGCAGCTTATCGGGGATAACCGGGGAGCTGTTTTTT
D: .; length: 15; J: TRBJ2-3; size: .; V: TRBV20-1; CDR3: CSASPHQLSTDTQYF; DNA: TGCAGTGCTAGCCCGCACCAGCTCAGCACAGATACGCAGTATTTT
D: TRBD1; length: 14; J: TRBJ1-5; size: .; V: TRBV10-3; CDR3: CAINSGGGNQPQHF; DNA: TGTGCCATCAACTCAGGGGGAGGCAATCAGCCCCAGCATTTT
D: .; length: 15; J: TRBJ2-5; size: few; V: TRBV10-3; CDR3: CAISESGMLWETQYF; DNA: TGTGCCATCAGTGAGAGCGGAATGTTATGGGAGACCCAGTACTTC
D: .; length: 15; J: TRBJ2-2; size: few; V: TRBV10-2; CDR3: CASQPLPVSGGELFF; DNA: TGCGCCAGCCAACCCCTCCCGGTTTCGGGCGGGGAGCTGTTTTTT
D: .; length: 13; J: TRBJ1-4; size: .; V: TRBV12-3/TRBV12-4; CDR3: CASSTTRAEKLFF; DNA: TGTGCCAGCAGTACGACCAGAGCGGAAAAACTGTTTTTT
D: .; length: 13; J: TRBJ1-5; size: many; V: TRBV12-3/TRBV12-4; CDR3: CASSLTANQPQHF; DNA: TGTGCCAGCAGTTTAACGGCCAATCAGCCCCAGCATTTT
D: .; length: 12; J: TRBJ2-2; size: few; V: TRBV5-6; CDR3: CASSLIIGELFF; DNA: TGTGCCAGCAGCTTAATTATTGGGGAGCTGTTTTTT
D: TRBD1; length: 14; J: TRBJ2-7; size: .; V: TRBV6-2/TRBV6-3; CDR3: CASSFAGQVNEQYF; DNA: TGTGCCAGCAGTTTCGCGGGACAGGTGAACGAGCAGTACTTC
D: .; length: 13; J: TRBJ1-4; size: .; V: TRBV7-2; CDR3: CASSTASGEKLFF; DNA: TGTGCCAGCAGCACCGCCTCCGGCGAAAAACTGTTTTTT
D: .; length: 15; J: TRBJ2-5; size: .; V: TRBV18; CDR3: CASSPPTGEQETQYF; DNA: TGTGCCAGCTCACCACCGACAGGAGAGCAAGAGACCCAGTACTTC
D: .; length: 16; J: TRBJ1-2; size: .; V: TRBV4-1; CDR3: CASSPYLRAMNYGYTF; DNA: TGCGCCAGCAGCCCCTATCTTCGGGCAATGAACTATGGCTACACCTTC
D: TRBD2; length: 15; J: TRBJ2-7; size: few; V: TRBV18; CDR3: CASSTFSGTNYEQYF; DNA: TGTGCCAGCTCGACGTTTAGCGGGACGAACTACGAGCAGTACTTC
D: TRBD2; length: 18; J: TRBJ2-7; size: few; V: TRBV11-1; CDR3: CASSPLSGTSGRAYEQYF; DNA: TGTGCCAGCAGCCCACTTAGTGGGACTAGCGGGAGGGCGTATGAGCAGTACTTC
D: TRBD1; length: 16; J: TRBJ2-7; size: .; V: TRBV18; CDR3: CASSPSAGQGPGEQYF; DNA: TGTGCCAGCTCCCCGAGTGCGGGACAGGGGCCGGGAGAGCAGTACTTC
D: .; length: 14; J: TRBJ1-2; size: .; V: TRBV11-2; CDR3: CASSFSKGLFGYTF; DNA: TGTGCCAGCAGCTTCTCAAAGGGTTTGTTTGGCTACACCTTC
D: TRBD1; length: 14; J: TRBJ2-1; size: few; V: TRBV3-1; CDR3: CASASGQGYNEQFF; DNA: TGTGCCAGCGCCTCGGGACAGGGATACAATGAGCAGTTCTTC
D: .; length: 15; J: TRBJ1-1; size: .; V: TRBV6-5; CDR3: CASSYSGRGGTEAFF; DNA: TGTGCCAGCAGTTACTCAGGCCGGGGGGGCACTGAAGCTTTCTTT
D: .; length: 14; J: TRBJ2-1; size: .; V: TRBV4-1; CDR3: CASSQDPSYNEQFF; DNA: TGCGCCAGCAGCCAAGATCCCAGCTACAATGAGCAGTTCTTC
D: .; length: 14; J: TRBJ2-3; size: few; V: TRBV20-1; CDR3: CSARGRGGTDTQYF; DNA: TGCAGTGCTAGAGGGCGAGGCGGCACAGATACGCAGTATTTT
D: .; length: 14; J: TRBJ1-1; size: .; V: TRBV6-2/TRBV6-3; CDR3: CASSYRGGLIEAFF; DNA: TGTGCCAGCAGTTACCGTGGGGGGCTGATTGAAGCTTTCTTT
D: .; length: 13; J: TRBJ1-2; size: once; V: TRBV6-2/TRBV6-3; CDR3: CASSYPYRGGYTF; DNA: TGTGCCAGCAGTTACCCTTACCGAGGCGGCTACACCTTC
D: .; length: 16; J: TRBJ2-6; size: few; V: TRBV12-3/TRBV12-4; CDR3: CASSRGLRFGANVLTF; DNA: TGTGCCAGCAGTCGGGGCCTTCGGTTTGGGGCCAACGTCCTGACTTTC
D: .; length: 17; J: TRBJ2-7; size: few; V: TRBV7-8; CDR3: CASSLRIGGAENYEQYF; DNA: TGTGCCAGCAGCTTAAGGATTGGAGGGGCGGAGAACTACGAGCAGTACTTC
D: .; length: 14; J: TRBJ1-1; size: .; V: TRBV19; CDR3: CASSGPPENTEAFF; DNA: TGTGCCAGTAGTGGCCCCCCAGAAAACACTGAAGCTTTCTTT
D: .; length: 15; J: TRBJ2-3; size: many; V: TRBV5-1; CDR3: CASTTGQISTDTQYF; DNA: TGCGCCAGCACCACAGGACAGATCAGCACAGATACGCAGTATTTT
D: TRBD2; length: 17; J: TRBJ2-1; size: many; V: TRBV4-1; CDR3: CASSPRRGVNRPNEQFF; DNA: TGCGCCAGCAGCCCCAGGCGGGGGGTAAATCGACCCAATGAGCAGTTCTTC
D: .; length: 16; J: TRBJ2-7; size: .; V: TRBV7-8; CDR3: CASSLGAGGLTYEQYF; DNA: TGTGCCAGCAGCTTAGGGGCAGGGGGGCTAACCTACGAGCAGTACTTC
D: .; length: 16; J: TRBJ2-7; size: few; V: TRBV5-1; CDR3: CASSLTLTSRNYEQYF; DNA: TGCGCCAGCAGCCTGACATTGACATCTCGCAACTACGAGCAGTACTTC
D: .; length: 12; J: TRBJ2-7; size: few; V: TRBV10-2; CDR3: CASSEPSNEQYF; DNA: TGCGCCAGCAGTGAGCCCTCGAATGAGCAGTACTTC
D: .; length: 13; J: TRBJ1-1; size: .; V: TRBV28; CDR3: CASSLLAGAEAFF; DNA: TGTGCCAGCAGTTTACTTGCAGGGGCTGAAGCTTTCTTT
D: TRBD1; length: 15; J: TRBJ2-3; size: .; V: TRBV10-3; CDR3: CAINRRGQGLDTQYF; DNA: TGTGCCATCAACCGGCGGGGACAGGGGCTGGATACGCAGTATTTT
D: TRBD1; length: 12; J: TRBJ2-7; size: .; V: TRBV10-3; CDR3: CAISTGGYEQYF; DNA: TGTGCCATCTCGACAGGGGGCTACGAGCAGTACTTC
D: .; length: 14; J: TRBJ2-1; size: .; V: TRBV6-5; CDR3: CASSYPGRNNEQFF; DNA: TGTGCCAGCAGTTACCCGGGACGGAACAATGAGCAGTTCTTC
D: .; length: 11; J: TRBJ1-1; size: few; V: TRBV30; CDR3: CAWNLNTEAFF; DNA: TGTGCCTGGAACTTGAACACTGAAGCTTTCTTT
D: TRBD2; length: 18; J: TRBJ2-3; size: .; V: TRBV4-2; CDR3: CASSQAFGGGRGTDTQYF; DNA: TGTGCCAGCAGCCAAGCCTTCGGGGGGGGCCGTGGCACAGATACGCAGTATTTT
D: .; length: 15; J: TRBJ1-2; size: few; V: TRBV12-3/TRBV12-4; CDR3: CASSLLGQNLAGYTF; DNA: TGTGCCAGCAGTTTATTAGGGCAGAATCTGGCTGGCTACACCTTC
D: TRBD1; length: 16; J: TRBJ1-2; size: few; V: TRBV28; CDR3: CASSFWAGQGVYGYTF; DNA: TGTGCCAGCAGTTTTTGGGCCGGACAGGGGGTTTATGGCTACACCTTC
D: .; length: 11; J: TRBJ2-5; size: .; V: TRBV6-5; CDR3: CASRDLETQYF; DNA: TGTGCCAGCAGGGATCTGGAGACCCAGTACTTC
D: TRBD2; length: 14; J: TRBJ2-7; size: .; V: TRBV5-1; CDR3: CASSFGGETYEQYF; DNA: TGCGCCAGCAGCTTTGGGGGGGAAACCTACGAGCAGTACTTC
D: TRBD2; length: 16; J: TRBJ2-7; size: .; V: TRBV28; CDR3: CASSSIGGGPPYEQYF; DNA: TGTGCCAGCAGTTCCATCGGGGGAGGGCCCCCCTACGAGCAGTACTTC
D: TRBD1; length: 14; J: TRBJ2-2; size: .; V: TRBV4-3; CDR3: CASSQVQGIGELFF; DNA: TGCGCCAGCAGCCAAGTACAGGGGATCGGGGAGCTGTTTTTT
D: TRBD2; length: 16; J: TRBJ2-1; size: .; V: TRBV11-2; CDR3: CASTSGAGGSFNEQFF; DNA: TGTGCCAGCACCTCGGGTGCGGGAGGTTCTTTCAATGAGCAGTTCTTC
D: TRBD2; length: 15; J: TRBJ2-3; size: .; V: TRBV7-2; CDR3: CASSWTSGRPDTQYF; DNA: TGTGCCAGCAGCTGGACTAGCGGGAGACCAGATACGCAGTATTTT